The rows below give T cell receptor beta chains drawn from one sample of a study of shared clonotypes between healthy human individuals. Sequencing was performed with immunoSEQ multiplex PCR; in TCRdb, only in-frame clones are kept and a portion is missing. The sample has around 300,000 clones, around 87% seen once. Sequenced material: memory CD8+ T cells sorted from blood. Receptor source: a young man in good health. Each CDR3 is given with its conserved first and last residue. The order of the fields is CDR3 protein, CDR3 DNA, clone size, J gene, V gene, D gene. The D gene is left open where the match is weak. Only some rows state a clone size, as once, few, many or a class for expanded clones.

CDR3aa: CASSEVLDLVGKNIQYF
CDR3nt: TGTGCCAGCAGTGAAGTGTTGGACCTAGTGGGCAAAAACATTCAGTACTTC
abundance: NA
j_gene: TRBJ2-4
v_gene: TRBV2
d_gene: NA

CDR3aa: CASSYRGLAGGDTQYF
CDR3nt: TGCGCCAGCAGCTACAGGGGGCTAGCGGGCGGAGATACGCAGTATTTT
abundance: NA
j_gene: TRBJ2-3
v_gene: TRBV5-1
d_gene: NA

CDR3aa: CASSPGANVLTF
CDR3nt: TGTGCCAGCTCCCCTGGGGCCAACGTCCTGACTTTC
abundance: NA
j_gene: TRBJ2-6
v_gene: TRBV18
d_gene: NA

CDR3aa: CASSAYRGGELFF
CDR3nt: TGCGCCAGCAGCGCATATCGGGGCGGGGAGCTGTTTTTT
abundance: NA
j_gene: TRBJ2-2
v_gene: TRBV5-1
d_gene: NA

CDR3aa: CASSEGGHTGELFF
CDR3nt: TGTGCCAGCAGTGAAGGCGGCCACACCGGGGAGCTGTTTTTT
abundance: many
j_gene: TRBJ2-2
v_gene: TRBV6-1
d_gene: NA

CDR3aa: CASSAARGETQYF
CDR3nt: TGTGCCAGCAGTGCCGCCCGAGGGGAGACCCAGTACTTC
abundance: NA
j_gene: TRBJ2-5
v_gene: TRBV27
d_gene: NA

CDR3aa: CASSYGPGRRSSPLHF
CDR3nt: TGTGCCAGCAGTTACGGGCCGGGACGGCGTTCCTCACCCCTCCACTTT
abundance: NA
j_gene: TRBJ1-6
v_gene: TRBV6-5
d_gene: NA

CDR3aa: CASSDTTGGTDTQYF
CDR3nt: TGTGCCAGCAGCGATACTACAGGGGGCACAGATACGCAGTATTTT
abundance: NA
j_gene: TRBJ2-3
v_gene: TRBV7-9
d_gene: TRBD1

CDR3aa: CAISDLSSGKPIGELFF
CDR3nt: TGTGCCATCAGTGATCTTTCTAGCGGGAAGCCTATCGGGGAGCTGTTTTTT
abundance: NA
j_gene: TRBJ2-2
v_gene: TRBV10-3
d_gene: TRBD2

CDR3aa: CASSSPGTPRGKLFF
CDR3nt: TGTGCCAGCAGTTCCCCCGGGACCCCTCGAGGAAAACTGTTTTTT
abundance: medium-sized
j_gene: TRBJ1-4
v_gene: TRBV28
d_gene: NA

CDR3aa: CASSRTGFYGYTF
CDR3nt: TGTGCCAGCAGCCGAACCGGGTTCTATGGCTACACCTTC
abundance: NA
j_gene: TRBJ1-2
v_gene: TRBV7-9
d_gene: NA

CDR3aa: CASRASGLGPPFYTF
CDR3nt: TGTGCCAGCAGGGCCTCCGGGTTGGGTCCCCCGTTCTACACCTTC
abundance: NA
j_gene: TRBJ1-2
v_gene: TRBV28
d_gene: NA

CDR3aa: CASKPRKGHIEQYF
CDR3nt: TGCGCCAGCAAGCCTAGGAAAGGGCACATCGAGCAGTACTTC
abundance: NA
j_gene: TRBJ2-7
v_gene: TRBV10-1
d_gene: NA

CDR3aa: CASSPGEGPLQFF
CDR3nt: TGTGCCAGCAGCCCCGGGGAGGGACCACTGCAGTTCTTC
abundance: NA
j_gene: TRBJ2-1
v_gene: TRBV11-1
d_gene: TRBD2

CDR3aa: CASSLSSGGGDEQFF
CDR3nt: TGTGCCAGCAGCTTAAGCTCTGGCGGGGGGGACGAGCAGTTCTTC
abundance: NA
j_gene: TRBJ2-1
v_gene: TRBV7-3
d_gene: TRBD2

CDR3aa: CASSRKAGDYTGELFF
CDR3nt: TGTGCCAGTAGTCGAAAAGCGGGGGATTACACCGGGGAGCTGTTTTTT
abundance: NA
j_gene: TRBJ2-2
v_gene: TRBV19
d_gene: TRBD2

CDR3aa: CASSPPDRGGQPQHF
CDR3nt: TGTGCCAGCAGCCCCCCCGACAGGGGGGGTCAGCCCCAGCATTTT
abundance: NA
j_gene: TRBJ1-5
v_gene: TRBV28
d_gene: TRBD1

CDR3aa: CASSEEGPYNEQFF
CDR3nt: TGTGCCAGCAGTGAAGAGGGGCCCTACAATGAGCAGTTCTTC
abundance: NA
j_gene: TRBJ2-1
v_gene: TRBV6-1
d_gene: NA

CDR3aa: CAWSRGNSPLHF
CDR3nt: TGTGCCTGGAGCAGGGGGAATTCACCCCTCCACTTT
abundance: NA
j_gene: TRBJ1-6
v_gene: TRBV30
d_gene: TRBD1

CDR3aa: CASSTVISGANVLTF
CDR3nt: TGTGCCAGCAGCACAGTAATATCTGGGGCCAACGTCCTGACTTTC
abundance: NA
j_gene: TRBJ2-6
v_gene: TRBV7-9
d_gene: NA

CDR3aa: CASSDPGGDTGELFF
CDR3nt: TGTGCCAGCAGTGACCCAGGGGGAGACACCGGGGAGCTGTTTTTT
abundance: once
j_gene: TRBJ2-2
v_gene: TRBV27
d_gene: TRBD1

CDR3aa: CASRKGLAGGGTGELFF
CDR3nt: TGTGCCAGCAGAAAGGGACTAGCGGGAGGTGGAACCGGGGAGCTGTTTTTT
abundance: NA
j_gene: TRBJ2-2
v_gene: TRBV7-9
d_gene: TRBD2

CDR3aa: CASSAGQLDTQYF
CDR3nt: TGTGCCAGCAGTGCGGGACAGTTGGATACGCAGTATTTT
abundance: NA
j_gene: TRBJ2-3
v_gene: TRBV6-5
d_gene: NA